The 5 T cell receptor beta chains given below trace back to one sample, sequenced in a study of T cell repertoires in cytomegalovirus infection. TCRdb fed the reads into MiXCR, producing one record per CDR3 protein. Of about 200,000 distinct CDR3 sequences in the sample, roughly 9.8% are singletons; the top ten hold 4.6%. The specimen was PBMCs. The receptor source for this set is a human donor in good health (CMV status not recorded). Some clones in this sample may be carry-over from other donors' samples.

This chain joins TRBV19 and TRBJ1-5; D possibly corresponds to TRBD1 (5 bases). V lost 5 bases and J 3 bases, leaving 14 bases between the germline ends. Germline CDR1 LNHDA, CDR2 SQIVND (reference sequence). The CDR3 consists of 15 residues. CDR3 region: CASSPDGGNNQPQHF. The CDR3 coding sequence is TGTGCCAGTAGTCCAGACGGGGGGAACAATCAGCCCCAGCATTTT.

V is TRBV7-2 and J is TRBJ2-1, with 9 nucleotides matching TRBD2. V shed 5 bases, J shed 3 bases, and the junction held 5 bases outside the gene matches. Per germline, CDR1 SGHTA and CDR2 FQGNSA. The CDR3 has 15 amino acids. This CDR3 reads CASSLSSGNYNEQFF. Here the CDR3 DNA reads TGTGCCAGCAGCCTATCTAGCGGGAACTACAATGAGCAGTTCTTC. The full variable domain, its missing parts supplied by reference TRBV7-2 and TRBJ2-1, is GAGVSQSPSNKVTEKGKDVELRCDPISGHTALYWYRQSLGQGLEFLIYFQGNSAPDKSGLPSDRFSAERTGGSVSTLTIQRTQQEDSAVYLCASSLSSGNYNEQFFGPGTRLTVL.

There are a few counts of this clonotype. The chain employs TRBV7-2 and TRBJ1-6, with D maybe TRBD1 (5 bases). The CDR3 sequence is 16 residues long. V dropped 4 bases and J dropped 6 bases, with 16 bases sitting between them. Germline V gene sequence: CDR1 SGHTA, CDR2 FQGNSA. CDR3 nucleotides: TGTGCCAGCAGCTCAGATCCCTGGGGGGTTAATTCACCCCTCCACTTT. Encoded protein: CASSSDPWGVNSPLHF.

In this sample, this clonotype turned up many times. The chain combines TRBV7-2 with TRBJ1-3; TRBD1 aligns across 11 bases. With V trimmed by 4 bases and J by 3 bases, 5 bases remained unmatched. Per the germline V gene, CDR1 is SGHTA and CDR2 is FQGNSA. This CDR3 has 16 residues. In nucleotides, the CDR3 is TGTGCCAGCAGCTCTCGGACAGGGGGCGGTGGAAACACCATATATTTT. This sequence encodes CASSSRTGGGGNTIYF. The variable domain in full, with the rest retrieved from reference TRBV7-2 and TRBJ1-3, is GAGVSQSPSNKVTEKGKDVELRCDPISGHTALYWYRQSLGQGLEFLIYFQGNSAPDKSGLPSDRFSAERTGGSVSTLTIQRTQQEDSAVYLCASSSRTGGGGNTIYFGEGSWLTVV.

This clonotype was counted at least ten times. The CDR3 loop is CASSILTGNTGELFF. The CDR3 DNA follows: TGTGCCAGTAGTATATTGACAGGGAACACCGGGGAGCTGTTTTTT. The V and J genes are TRBV19 and TRBJ2-2; the D gene is possibly TRBD1 (6 bases). The CDR3 covers 15 residues. Germline assignment: CDR1 LNHDA and CDR2 SQIVND (reference sequence). V was shortened by 2 bases and J by 1 base, with 8 bases between the two germline ends.